Shown below are 23 T cell receptor beta chains from a single sample sequenced in a study of low-dose radiotherapy and immunotherapy resistance in tumors. First-strand cDNA relied on TRAV- and TRBV-specific primers spanning alpha and beta chains. For amplifying TCRs, the PCR ran for about 19 cycles with Phusion, which was used together with a constant-region primer and the adapter on the V primers. One entry per CDR3 protein results from TCRdb running MiXCR on the reads. The sample lists nearly 60,000 distinct CDR3 sequences; about 25% were seen once. This sample's time point: after trial treatment. Treatment: LDRT plus nivolumab, ipilimumab, low-dose cyclophosphamide and aspirin (RACIN trial). The specimen was PBMCs, collected after low-dose radiotherapy plus immunotherapy. The source of these receptors is a male donor with prostate cancer.

This clonotype has at least ten counts. The chain combines TRBV6-2 or TRBV6-3 with TRBJ2-7; no clear D gene. Germline assignment: CDR1 MNHEY and CDR2 SVGEGT. This CDR3 has 13 amino acids. The germline V and J ends were trimmed by 8 bases and 2 bases, with 13 bases remaining between them. The CDR3, as DNA: TGTGCCAGCCCCACCGGCGTGACCTACGAGCAGTACTTC. It yields the protein CASPTGVTYEQYF.

This clonotype was counted many times. The V and J genes are TRBV14 and TRBJ2-2; possibly TRBD2 for D (5 bases). Germline CDR1 is SGHDN and CDR2 is FVKESK. Deletions cut 0 bases from V and 7 bases from J, with 6 bases between. This CDR3 has 13 residues. CDR3 sequence reads: CASSQDRGGELFF. The CDR3 region has the DNA TGTGCCAGCAGCCAAGATCGGGGCGGGGAGCTGTTTTTT.

This clonotype was seen many times. The chain carries TRBV29-1 and TRBJ1-2; D gene uncertain. CDR1 and CDR2 from the germline V gene are SQVTM and ANQGSEA. The CDR3 is 14 residues long. V was shortened by 4 bases and J by 5 bases, with 17 bases between the two germline ends. The CDR3: CSVGTGGLVYGYTF. The CDR3 DNA follows: TGCAGCGTTGGGACGGGTGGATTGGTTTATGGCTACACCTTC.

This clonotype is a singleton in its sample. The chain uses TRBV20-1 and TRBJ2-5, with 7 positions matching TRBD2. The CDR3 totals 15 residues. The V gene end was trimmed by 0 bases and the J gene end by 4 bases; junction bases not matched to a gene: 8. CDR1 is DFQATT and CDR2 is SNEGSKA in the germline V gene (reference sequence). The CDR3 sequence is CSARDPGGAAETQYF. CDR3 nucleotides: TGCAGTGCTAGAGATCCGGGGGGAGCGGCAGAGACCCAGTACTTC.

CDR3 DNA: TGTGCCAGCAGTTTAGTTGGTGGGAGTGAAGCTTTCTTT. Translation: CASSLVGGSEAFF. This rearrangement joins TRBV12-3 or TRBV12-4 to TRBJ1-1; the D is unclear. This CDR3 has 13 residues. The V end lost 1 base, the J end lost 7 bases, and 10 bases lay between the germline ends.

The chain has TRBV12-3 or TRBV12-4 and TRBJ2-2, with D uncertain. The CDR3 has 14 amino acids. Deletions cut 3 bases from V and 4 bases from J, with 9 bases between. CDR3 bases: TGTGCCAGCAGTTTCCCGGAAAGCACCGGGGAGCTGTTTTTT. This codes for CASSFPESTGELFF.

This clonotype showed up many times. This chain joins TRBV14 and TRBJ2-3; D is ambiguous. Germline CDR1 is SGHDN and CDR2 is FVKESK. Trimming left V 0 bases short and J 8 bases short, with 9 bases between. The CDR3 is 13 residues long. Written as DNA, the CDR3 is TGTGCCAGCAGCCAAGAGAGGAAGGGTACGCAGTATTTT. It specifies CASSQERKGTQYF. Based on the CDR3 plus reference TRBV14 and TRBJ2-3, the full variable domain is EAGVTQFPSHSVIEKGQTVTLRCDPISGHDNLYWYRRVMGKEIKFLLHFVKESKQDESGMPNNRFLAERTGGTYSTLKVQPAELEDSGVYFCASSQERKGTQYFGPGTRLTVL.

This clonotype was detected only once. J is TRBJ2-4 and V is TRBV7-6; D gene ambiguous. Per germline, CDR1 SGHVS and CDR2 FNYEAQ. V lost 5 bases to trimming and J lost 7 bases, with 18 bases between them. The CDR3 consists of 15 residues. CDR3 sequence (DNA): TGTGCCAGCAGCCCCGACGGAAAACTAACGAACATTCAGTACTTC. The encoded protein is CASSPDGKLTNIQYF.

This clonotype was counted many times. CDR3 protein: CASSLRGTEQFF. The CDR3 DNA reads as TGTGCCAGCAGTTTACGGGGGACAGAGCAGTTCTTC. The rearrangement uses TRBV27 and TRBJ2-1; TRBD1 or TRBD2 may be the D gene (6 bases each). Deletions cut 2 bases from V and 10 bases from J, with 9 bases between. The CDR3 loop spans 12 amino acids. Looked up from germline, CDR1 is MNHEY and CDR2 is SMNVEV (reference sequence).

This clonotype came up many times. The genes are TRBV6-6 and TRBJ1-1; the D gene is possibly TRBD1 (5 bases). V was trimmed by 2 bases and J by 6 bases, leaving 13 bases between them. The CDR3 consists of 14 residues. Germline V gives CDR1 MNHNY, CDR2 SVGAGI (reference sequence). CDR3 amino acids: CASSYAGLWAEAFF. In DNA, the CDR3 is TGTGCCAGCAGTTACGCGGGGCTGTGGGCTGAAGCTTTCTTT.

This clonotype was counted at least ten times. CDR3 amino acids: CASSGLGGDNEQFF. CDR3 in DNA: TGTGCCAGCAGTGGCCTCGGGGGAGACAATGAGCAGTTCTTC. This chain connects TRBV2 to TRBJ2-1; D may be TRBD2 (6 bases). From germline, CDR1 is SNHLY and CDR2 FYNNEI. The CDR3 extends over 14 amino acids. V was shortened by 4 bases and J by 5 bases, with 12 bases between the two germline ends.

This clonotype was seen repeatedly, ten times or more. The chain employs TRBV30 and TRBJ2-7; maybe TRBD2 (6 bases). This CDR3 contains 14 residues. The germline CDR1 and CDR2 sequences are GTSNPN and SVGIG (reference sequence). V lost 3 bases, J lost 3 bases, and 15 bases lay in between. The CDR3 sequence is CAWRAGRRHYEQYF. In DNA, the CDR3 is TGTGCCTGGAGGGCGGGACGCCGCCACTACGAGCAGTACTTC. Combining the CDR3 with reference TRBV30 and TRBJ2-7 gives the whole variable domain SQTIHQWPATLVQPVGSPLSLECTVEGTSNPNLYWYRQAAGRGLQLLFYSVGIGQISSEVPQNLSASRPQDRQFILSSKKLLLSDSGFYLCAWRAGRRHYEQYFGPGTRLTVT.

The V and J genes are TRBV28 and TRBJ1-2; 10 nucleotides line up with TRBD1. The V gene end was trimmed by 5 bases and the J gene end by 7 bases; junction bases not matched to a gene: 7. This CDR3 region has 14 residues. Germline CDR1 is MDHEN and CDR2 is SYDVKM. For the CDR3, the DNA is TGTGCCAGCAGTCTGATAGGACAGGGGGTTGGCTACACCTTC. It codes for CASSLIGQGVGYTF.

This clonotype came up many times. This sequence joins TRBV19 and TRBJ1-1, with 8 nucleotides matching TRBD1. The CDR3 totals 16 residues. Trimming removed 10 bases from V and 1 base from J; junction bases left unmatched: 14. Germline V gene sequence: CDR1 LNHDA, CDR2 SQIVND (reference sequence). CDR3 nucleotide sequence: TGTGCCACCATCAAACCAGGGGGCGAACGGAACACTGAAGCTTTCTTT. Amino acids: CATIKPGGERNTEAFF.

This clonotype was seen at least ten times. The chain employs TRBV20-1 and TRBJ2-5; 10 bases line up with TRBD1. Germline assignment: CDR1 DFQATT and CDR2 SNEGSKA (reference sequence). This CDR3 is 14 amino acids long. V dropped 2 bases and J dropped 2; count of bases not matched to a gene: 2. The CDR3 loop reads CSARTGQGQETQYF. Here the CDR3 DNA reads TGCAGTGCTAGAACGGGACAGGGGCAAGAGACCCAGTACTTC.

This clonotype appeared many times. The CDR3 reads CASSKRRVQETQYF. CDR3 sequence (DNA): TGTGCCAGCAGTAAGCGACGGGTCCAAGAGACCCAGTACTTC. The V and J genes are TRBV6-1 and TRBJ2-5; D gene uncertain. Germline V gene data show CDR1 as MNHNS and CDR2 as SASEGT. There are 14 residues in the CDR3. The germline V and J ends were trimmed by 5 bases and 1 base, with 11 bases remaining between them.

This clonotype was recorded at least ten times. This chain links TRBV3-1 with TRBJ1-6; no firm D call. V shed 5 bases and J shed 6 bases, with 17 bases lying between them. This CDR3 is 16 amino acids long. Germline CDR1 and CDR2: LGHDT and YNNKEL (reference sequence). The CDR3 coding sequence is TGTGCCAGCAGCTTTAAGACGACAAGCATTAATTCACCCCTCCACTTT. Translation: CASSFKTTSINSPLHF.

Ten or more counts support this clonotype. The chain carries TRBV19 and TRBJ2-7; TRBD1 might be the D (6 bases). Germline CDR1 LNHDA, CDR2 SQIVND (reference sequence). The CDR3 has 14 residues. V gave up 5 bases and J gave up 9 bases, with 20 bases separating them. The CDR3 region is CASSSRDTIWRQYF. In nucleotides, the CDR3 is TGTGCCAGTAGTTCCCGGGACACCATCTGGAGGCAGTACTTC.

This clonotype was detected many times. The chain recombines TRBV30 with TRBJ1-1; TRBD1 is a possible D gene (6 bases). V was pared by 7 bases and J by 1 base, with 19 bases between. There are 15 residues in the CDR3. Germline V lookup: CDR1 GTSNPN, CDR2 SVGIG (reference sequence). The CDR3 region has the DNA TGTGCCTTCGATGCTTCAGGACAGACGAACACTGAAGCTTTCTTT. Encoded protein: CAFDASGQTNTEAFF.

Many counts were recorded for this clonotype. V is TRBV10-2 and J is TRBJ2-1; 12 bases agree with TRBD2. In germline, CDR1 is WSHSY, CDR2 SAAADI. CDR3 length equals 15 residues. V shed 9 bases and J 10 bases; nucleotides not matched to a gene: 13. DNA of the CDR3: TGCGCCAGTGGTATTCCTAGCGGGGGGGCCAGGGAGCAGTTCTTC. Residues: CASGIPSGGAREQFF.

This clonotype was observed many times. CDR3 residues: CASSLGWAGGPYNEQFF. DNA for the CDR3: TGTGCCAGCAGCTTAGGTTGGGCGGGAGGACCCTACAATGAGCAGTTCTTC. This rearrangement joins TRBV7-2 to TRBJ2-1, with TRBD2 matching over 8 bases. The CDR3 length is 17 residues. Germline CDR1 is SGHTA and CDR2 is FQGNSA. J gave up 2 bases and V 1 base, and 7 bases lay outside the gene matches.

This clonotype was detected only once. The DNA is omitted, as the CDR3 cannot be located on it reliably, and the CDR3 follows TCRdb's listing. This rearrangement joins TRBV6-2 or TRBV6-3 to TRBJ2-2; the table's D call TRBD1 went unverified against the DNA. Germline V lookup: CDR1 MNHEY, CDR2 SVGEGT. Ends included, the CDR3 has 18 residues. The CDR3 loop reads CASSLNGQAANTGELFFF.

This clonotype has more than one count but fewer than ten. The V gene is TRBV5-4, the J gene TRBJ1-6, with D perhaps matching TRBD1 (5 bases). With 3 bases removed from V and 4 bases from J, the gap between germline ends came to 8 bases. Germline values: CDR1 SGHNT, CDR2 YYREEE (reference sequence). The CDR3 is made up of 14 amino acids. The CDR3 sequence: CASSSGAYNSPLHF. DNA of the CDR3: TGTGCCAGCAGCTCCGGGGCTTATAATTCACCCCTCCACTTT.